The 21 T cell receptor beta chains given below trace back to one sample, sequenced in a study of post-analysis software for immune sequencing data. Which antigens these TCRs recognize remains unknown. Findings and caveats of the study: Four to six TRBV segments, including TRBV5-6, TRBV5-1 and TRBV20-1, were more frequent in patients than controls.

The authors incorporated unique molecular identifiers into the TCR beta cDNA libraries. TCRdb re-called the PCR reads through MiXCR, storing one row per CDR3 protein. The table includes about 400,000 distinct CDR3 sequences, roughly 36% detected once. Sequenced input: blood. These receptors all stem from a girl aged 5-17 years with multiple sclerosis.

V is TRBV7-3 and J is TRBJ2-6, with D possibly TRBD2 on 6 matching bases. Germline CDR1 SGHTA, CDR2 FQGTGA. This CDR3 spans 13 amino acids. The ends were cut back, 5 bases at V and 13 bases at J, with 15 bases in the middle. Written as DNA, the CDR3 is TGTGCCAGCAGCATAAACCGGGACTGGGTCCTGACTTTC. This sequence encodes CASSINRDWVLTF.

In this sample, this clonotype turned up a few times. The J gene is TRBJ2-7, the V gene TRBV5-4; 9 positions match TRBD2. The J segment lost 7 bases and the V segment lost 5 bases, leaving 4 bases of the junction unmatched. Germline lookup yields CDR1 SGHNT and CDR2 YYREEE (reference sequence). The CDR3 is 12 residues long. CDR3 sequence (DNA): TGTGCCAGCAGTTGGACTAGCGAGGAGCAGTACTTC. Amino acids: CASSWTSEEQYF.

The CDR3 sequence: CAISESPYEQYF. As DNA, the CDR3 is TGTGCCATCAGTGAGTCGCCCTACGAGCAGTACTTC. The V and J genes are TRBV10-3 and TRBJ2-7, with unresolved D. Germline V gene sequence: CDR1 ENHRY, CDR2 SYGVKD. The V gene lost 0 bases and the J gene lost 2 bases, with 2 bases spanning the gap. The CDR3 contains 12 residues.

This clonotype was seen more than once but under ten times. The chain carries TRBV28 and TRBJ2-7, with a possible D match to TRBD1 (6 bases). V was shortened by 7 bases and J by 3 bases, with 16 bases between the two germline ends. Germline V gene sequence: CDR1 MDHEN, CDR2 SYDVKM. CDR3 length: 14 residues. The CDR3 sequence is CASNPRGRNYEQYF. In DNA, the CDR3 is TGTGCCAGCAACCCCAGGGGCAGAAACTACGAGCAGTACTTC. Variable domain in full (rest from reference TRBV28 and TRBJ2-7): DVKVTQSSRYLVKRTGEKVFLECVQDMDHENMFWYRQDPGLGLRLIYFSYDVKMKEKGDIPEGYSVSREKKERFSLILESASTNQTSMYLCASNPRGRNYEQYFGPGTRLTVT.

V gene TRBV5-1 combines with J gene TRBJ2-6; no clear D. The germline V and J ends were trimmed by 0 bases and 0 bases, with 16 bases remaining between them. Germline V gives CDR1 SGHRS, CDR2 YFSETQ. The CDR3 length is 19 residues. The CDR3 region has the DNA TGCGCCAGCAGCTTGGAGGCCCAAGGCAGACTCTCTGGGGCCAACGTCCTGACTTTC. This codes for CASSLEAQGRLSGANVLTF.

This clonotype was seen only a few times. The chain uses TRBV20-1 and TRBJ2-7; D may be TRBD2 (5 bases). The CDR3 length is 12 residues. Germline assignment: CDR1 DFQATT and CDR2 SNEGSKA (reference sequence). Trimming removed 3 bases from V and 5 bases from J, with 11 bases in between. CDR3 sequence (DNA): TGCAGTGCTAGCCTGGACGGGGACGAGCAGTACTTC. Protein product: CSASLDGDEQYF.

The chain is built from TRBV11-3 and TRBJ2-7, with 15 bases that match TRBD2. The end of the DNA is better explained by TRBJ2-4, so the J call may be wrong. From germline, CDR1 is SGHNT and CDR2 YENEEA. The CDR3 spans 19 residues. The chain's CDR3 is CASSSGLAGGRLAKNIQYF. CDR3 nucleotides: TGTGCCAGCAGCTCGGGACTAGCGGGGGGACGCTTAGCCAAAAACATTCAGTACTTC.

The rearrangement uses TRBV4-3 and TRBJ2-7; D is perhaps TRBD1 (6 bases). The ends were cut back, 1 base at V and 3 bases at J, with 13 bases in the middle. Germline CDR1 is LGHNA and CDR2 is YSLEER. The CDR3 totals 15 residues. CDR3 residues: CASSQGSQDSYEQYF. The CDR3 nucleotides are TGCGCCAGCAGCCAAGGTTCCCAGGACAGCTACGAGCAGTACTTC.

The chain combines TRBV7-9 with TRBJ1-2; possible D gene TRBD1, 6 bases. The V end was cut by 5 bases, the J end by 8 bases, with 24 bases between. The CDR3 runs 16 residues. Germline V gene data show CDR1 as SEHNR and CDR2 as FQNEAQ (reference sequence). CDR3 bases: TGTGCCAGCAGCCTAACCGGACAGTTCCTAGTAGGAGGCTACACCTTC. Amino acid sequence: CASSLTGQFLVGGYTF.

The rearrangement joins TRBV18 to TRBJ2-7; possibly TRBD1 or TRBD2 for D (5 bases each). Trimming pared 2 bases from V and 1 base from J, leaving 15 bases between. This CDR3 is 16 amino acids long. Germline V gene sequence: CDR1 KGHSH, CDR2 LQKENI. The chain's CDR3 is CASSPIDRDGSYEQYF. CDR3 DNA: TGTGCCAGCTCACCAATTGACCGGGACGGTTCCTACGAGCAGTACTTC. Complete variable domain (other parts from reference TRBV18 and TRBJ2-7): NAGVMQNPRHLVRRRGQEARLRCSPMKGHSHVYWYRQLPEEGLKFMVYLQKENIIDESGMPKERFSAEFPKEGPSILRIQQVVRGDSAAYFCASSPIDRDGSYEQYFGPGTRLTVT.

This chain joins TRBV24-1 and TRBJ2-3, with D tentatively TRBD2 (6 bases). CDR3 length: 16 residues. V was clipped by 4 bases and J by 2 bases, with 15 bases between them. The germline gives CDR1 KGHDR, CDR2 SFDVKD. CDR3 loop: CATSDPVSGPTDTQYF. CDR3 sequence (DNA): TGTGCCACCAGTGACCCCGTTAGCGGTCCCACAGATACGCAGTATTTT.

This clonotype was counted once. This sequence joins TRBV4-3 and TRBJ2-2; D unclear. This CDR3 contains 14 residues. Per the germline V gene, CDR1 is LGHNA and CDR2 is YSLEER. V was cut by 4 bases and J by 4 bases, with 10 bases left in between. CDR3: CASSPATGTGELFF. The CDR3 DNA follows: TGCGCCAGCAGCCCCGCGACCGGCACCGGGGAGCTGTTTTTT.

This clonotype showed up many times. This chain uses TRBV6-2 or TRBV6-3 with TRBJ2-7; 9 nucleotides agree with TRBD1. Unmatched junction bases numbered 7, after V lost 2 bases and J lost 2 bases. In germline, CDR1 is MNHEY, CDR2 SVGEGT. This CDR3 is 16 amino acids long. CDR3 in DNA: TGTGCCAGCAGTTACGGGACAGGGATGCATACCTACGAGCAGTACTTC. Translating gives CASSYGTGMHTYEQYF.

The chain links TRBV7-2 to TRBJ1-2, with a tentative D call TRBD1 (6 bases). With 5 bases removed from V and 8 bases from J, the gap between germline ends came to 15 bases. There are 13 residues in the CDR3. CDR1 is SGHTA, CDR2 FQGNSA, per germline. In nucleotides, the CDR3 is TGTGCCAGCAGCCGGCCCTGGGGGGGCGGCTACACCTTC. The encoded protein is CASSRPWGGGYTF.

The genes are TRBV12-3 or TRBV12-4 and TRBJ2-7; D tentatively reads TRBD1 or TRBD2 (6 bases each). V was trimmed by 2 bases and J by 5 bases, leaving 13 bases between them. CDR3 length equals 14 residues. Here the CDR3 DNA reads TGTGCCAGCAGTTTAAGGGGGGCCTTGAACGAGCAGTACTTC. Residues: CASSLRGALNEQYF.

This clonotype came up a few times. The J gene is TRBJ2-3, the V gene TRBV24-1; D not certain. The V and J ends lost 5 bases and 1 base respectively, with 9 bases between them. This CDR3 is 14 amino acids long. The germline gives CDR1 KGHDR, CDR2 SFDVKD. CDR3 sequence: CATSASDGTDTQYF. CDR3 in DNA: TGTGCCACCAGTGCCTCGGACGGCACAGATACGCAGTATTTT.

This chain uses TRBV20-1 with TRBJ1-2; 9 bases are shared with TRBD1. Unmatched junction bases numbered 19, after V lost 7 bases and J lost 4 bases. This CDR3 spans 17 amino acids. Germline V gene sequence: CDR1 DFQATT, CDR2 SNEGSKA (reference sequence). DNA for the CDR3: TGCAGTGTTATAGCGTGGACAGGGGCCTTACTCACCTATGGCTACACCTTC. This gives the protein CSVIAWTGALLTYGYTF.

The CDR3 coding sequence is TGTGCCAGCATGTTAGATACGCAGTATTTT. Amino acids: CASMLDTQYF. This sequence joins TRBV28 and TRBJ2-3; D gene ambiguous. Trimming pared 7 bases from V and 5 bases from J, leaving 4 bases between. Germline CDR1 MDHEN, CDR2 SYDVKM. The CDR3 is 10 amino acids.

The rearrangement uses TRBV6-5 and TRBJ1-2; 8 nucleotides match TRBD1. The CDR3 consists of 19 residues. Germline V gene lookup returns CDR1 MNHEY and CDR2 SVGAGI. The V segment lost 4 bases and the J segment 0 bases; nucleotides outside the gene matches: 16. The chain's CDR3 is CASSSLLLSPGQANYGYTF. Written as DNA, the CDR3 is TGTGCCAGCAGTTCGCTTCTTTTATCACCGGGACAGGCTAACTATGGCTACACCTTC.

This chain connects TRBV7-9 to TRBJ1-1; D may be TRBD1 (6 bases). The V end was cut by 6 bases, the J end by 0 bases, with 20 bases between. Germline CDR1 is SEHNR and CDR2 is FQNEAQ (reference sequence). CDR3 size: 17 residues. The CDR3 here is CASRVGADEYMNTEAFF. For the CDR3, the DNA is TGTGCCAGCAGGGTGGGGGCCGACGAATACATGAACACTGAAGCTTTCTTT. The full variable domain, its missing parts supplied by reference TRBV7-9 and TRBJ1-1, is DTGVSQNPRHKITKRGQNVTFRCDPISEHNRLYWYRQTLGQGPEFLTYFQNEAQLEKSRLLSDRFSAERPKGSFSTLEIQRTEQGDSAMYLCASRVGADEYMNTEAFFGQGTRLTVV.

In its sample, this clonotype was seen a few times. Relative to the germline gene, one junction end is altered; a read error may explain this. The chain joins TRBV20-1 to TRBJ2-5; D uncertain. Per germline, CDR1 DFQATT and CDR2 SNEGSKA (reference sequence). The CDR3 runs 10 residues. This CDR3 reads CSAGREIQYF. CDR3 sequence (DNA): TGCAGTGCTGGAAGAGAGATCCAGTACTTC.